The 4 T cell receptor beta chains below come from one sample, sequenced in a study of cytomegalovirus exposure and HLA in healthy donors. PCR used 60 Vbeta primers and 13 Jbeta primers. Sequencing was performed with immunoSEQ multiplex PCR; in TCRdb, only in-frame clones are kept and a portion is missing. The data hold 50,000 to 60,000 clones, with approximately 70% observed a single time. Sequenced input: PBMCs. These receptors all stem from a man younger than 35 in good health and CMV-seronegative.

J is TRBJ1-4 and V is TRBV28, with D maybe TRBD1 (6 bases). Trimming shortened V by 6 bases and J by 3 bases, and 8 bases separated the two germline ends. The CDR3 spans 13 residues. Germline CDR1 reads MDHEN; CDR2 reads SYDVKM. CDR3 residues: CASRDRPNEKLFF. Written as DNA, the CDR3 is TGTGCCAGCAGGGACAGACCTAATGAAAAACTGTTTTTT.

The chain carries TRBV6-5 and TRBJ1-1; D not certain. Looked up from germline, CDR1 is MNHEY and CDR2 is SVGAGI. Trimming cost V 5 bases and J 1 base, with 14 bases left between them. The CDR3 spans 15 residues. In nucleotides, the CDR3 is TGTGCCAGCAGTGTGATGGAGAACTCGAACACTGAAGCTTTCTTT. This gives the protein CASSVMENSNTEAFF.

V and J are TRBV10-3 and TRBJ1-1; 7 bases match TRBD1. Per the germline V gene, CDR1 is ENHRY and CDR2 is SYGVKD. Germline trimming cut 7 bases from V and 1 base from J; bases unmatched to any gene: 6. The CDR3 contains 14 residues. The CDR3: CAITARTGNTEAFF. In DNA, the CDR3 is TGTGCCATCACAGCACGGACAGGGAACACTGAAGCTTTCTTT.

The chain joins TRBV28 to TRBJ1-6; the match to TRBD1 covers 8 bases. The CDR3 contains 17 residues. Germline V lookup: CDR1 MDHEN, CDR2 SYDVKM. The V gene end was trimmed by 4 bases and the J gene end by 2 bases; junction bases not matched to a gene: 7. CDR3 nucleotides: TGTGCCAGCAGTTGGACAGGGCCGGTTCCCTATAATTCACCCCTCCACTTT. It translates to CASSWTGPVPYNSPLHF.